These 2 T cell receptor beta chains originate from one sample sequenced in a study of CD8+ T cells in alopecia areata. cDNA reverse transcribed from extracted RNA served as the sequencing template. Clones were read by immunoSEQ multiplex PCR, and TCRdb kept only the in-frame ones, dropping some. The table has about 190,000 clones, roughly three fifths seen once. Described treatment: oral pan-JAK inhibitor, 5-10 mg twice daily. The material sequenced was CD4+ T cells sorted from blood, taken at week 4, from a patient treated with tofacitinib. The receptors were gathered from a human donor with alopecia areata.

This rearrangement joins TRBV30 to TRBJ2-1; D call uncertain. Germline values: CDR1 GTSNPN, CDR2 SVGIG (reference sequence). V lost 4 bases, J lost 6 bases, and 4 bases lay in between. The CDR3 sequence is 10 residues long. The chain's CDR3 is CAWTINEQFF. In nucleotides, the CDR3 is TGTGCCTGGACTATCAATGAGCAGTTCTTC.

The rearrangement uses TRBV25-1 and TRBJ2-5; perhaps TRBD2 as D (5 bases). This CDR3 comprises 16 residues. Germline CDR1 is MGHDK and CDR2 is SYGVNS. Deletions cut 2 bases from V and 1 base from J, with 14 bases between. Here the CDR3 DNA reads TGTGCCAGCAGTGAAAGGGCCGGGCGGGCCCAAGAGACCCAGTACTTC. It is translated as CASSERAGRAQETQYF.